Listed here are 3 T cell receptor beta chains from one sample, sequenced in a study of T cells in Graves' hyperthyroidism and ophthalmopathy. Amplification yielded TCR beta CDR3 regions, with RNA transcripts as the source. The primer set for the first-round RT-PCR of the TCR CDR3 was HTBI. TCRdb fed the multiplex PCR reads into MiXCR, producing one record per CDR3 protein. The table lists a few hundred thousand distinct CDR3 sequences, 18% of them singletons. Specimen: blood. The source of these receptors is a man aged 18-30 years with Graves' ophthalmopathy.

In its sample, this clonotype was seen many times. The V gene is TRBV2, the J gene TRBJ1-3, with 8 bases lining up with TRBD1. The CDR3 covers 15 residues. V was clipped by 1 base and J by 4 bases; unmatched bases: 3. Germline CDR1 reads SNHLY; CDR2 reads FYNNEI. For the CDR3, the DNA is TGTGCCAGCAGTGAAGGCAGGGGGCTGGGAAACACCATATATTTT. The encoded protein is CASSEGRGLGNTIYF.

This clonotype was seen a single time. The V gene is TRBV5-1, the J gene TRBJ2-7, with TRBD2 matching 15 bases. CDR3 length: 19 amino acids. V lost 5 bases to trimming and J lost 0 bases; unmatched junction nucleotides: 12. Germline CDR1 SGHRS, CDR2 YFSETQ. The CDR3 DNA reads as TGCGCCAGCAGACTTCGACAGGGGACTAGCGGGGGGTTCTCCTACGAGCAGTACTTC. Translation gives CASRLRQGTSGGFSYEQYF.

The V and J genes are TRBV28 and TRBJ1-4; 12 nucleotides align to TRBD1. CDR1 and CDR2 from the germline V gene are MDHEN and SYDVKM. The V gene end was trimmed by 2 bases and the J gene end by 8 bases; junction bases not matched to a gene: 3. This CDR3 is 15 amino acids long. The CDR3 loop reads CASSLGTGGREKLFF. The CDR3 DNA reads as TGTGCCAGCAGTTTAGGGACAGGGGGCAGAGAAAAACTGTTTTTT. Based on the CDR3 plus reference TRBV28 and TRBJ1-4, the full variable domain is DVKVTQSSRYLVKRTGEKVFLECVQDMDHENMFWYRQDPGLGLRLIYFSYDVKMKEKGDIPEGYSVSREKKERFSLILESASTNQTSMYLCASSLGTGGREKLFFGSGTQLSVL.